This entry concerns a single TCR beta chain. By share, this clonotype ranks as large (0.1 to 1%). The target of this receptor is not known. There are no base qualities to consult, and no much larger clone falls within one base. Spanning cysteine to phenylalanine, the CDR3 consists of 15 amino acids. The entry retains the CDR3 DNA only, 45 bases that are in frame from base 1. CDR1 and CDR2 were assigned from the germline V gene (reference sequence) as SEHNR and FQNEAQ. V is cut back by 1 base and J by 1 base, with 3 bases in the junction unmatched. These data originate in a study of precursors of human CD4 cytotoxic T cells (dated by TCRdb to between 2017 and 2018). Broadly, across the study: The bulk TCR-seq analysis covered CD4+ memory subsets from more than 13 donors in total. Sequences for both the TCRalpha and TCRbeta chains came out of the TCR-seq analysis of some 13 donors (table S7).

The study at large found these results: According to the authors, a human observational design cannot definitively establish the direction of differentiation between precursor and effector cells. Only 13 of the 14 donors were included in some bulk TCR-seq comparisons, which suggests that not every subset was available for every donor. A bigger share of IL-7Rhigh TEMRA clonotypes consisted of expanded effector clonotypes than was the case for TEM or TCM clonotypes. More restricted TCR repertoires, with lower diversity and more expanded clonotypes, were shown by IL-7Rhigh and IL-7R- TEMRA subsets than by TCM and TEM subsets.

Bulk UMI-based TCR sequencing was performed on four sorted CD4+ memory subsets (TCM, TEM, IL-7Rhigh TEMRA, IL-7R- TEMRA) to test a precursor-effector relationship among CD4 cytotoxic T cells. Cells were obtained from peripheral blood mononuclear cells isolated from human blood. The run used an Illumina MiSeq. As for the original processing: The Shannon-Wiener index, computed in VDJtools, was used to measure repertoire diversity. A TCRbeta clonotype counted as expanded if its clonotype frequency was 3 or higher. The public reads were run again by TCRdb, first through fastp at Q25 and then through MiXCR, and only productive beta chains were kept. Each CDR3 protein gets just one entry, which takes the most common genes and DNA from the rows behind it. What appears here as the V and J calls and clone size reflects TCRdb's work, not the paper's. The sample profile shows about 580 distinct CDR3 sequences; 21% of them were found once. 12% of the sample is held by the ten biggest clonotypes.

The sequencing input was memory CD4+ T cells from blood (PBMCs). Recombination linked TRBV7-9 to TRBJ2-5; 7 central bases correspond to TRBD1. The receptor's source is a human donor in good health. CDR3 protein: CASSLGRTGQETQYF. At the DNA level, the sequence is TGTGCCAGCAGCTTAGGCCGGACAGGCCAAGAGACCCAGTACTTC.